These T cell receptor beta chains were read from a single sample in a study of cytomegalovirus exposure and HLA in healthy donors. Sequencing was performed with immunoSEQ multiplex PCR; in TCRdb, only in-frame clones are kept and a portion is missing. The sample lists about 190,000 clones; around 67% were seen once. Sequencing input: PBMCs. The receptors were gathered from a woman in her 30s in good health and CMV-seropositive. The CDR3 runs from the conserved cysteine through the conserved F or W. The order of the fields is V gene, J gene, clone size, CDR3 length, D gene, CDR3 protein, CDR3 DNA. The D gene is left open where the match is weak. For some rows the clone size is stated as once, few or many, or as a class when expanded; others skip it.

V: TRBV27; J: TRBJ1-2; size: .; length: 16; D: TRBD1; CDR3: CASSSDRGRLNYGYTF; DNA: TGTGCCAGCAGTTCCGACAGGGGGCGTCTTAACTATGGCTACACCTTC
V: TRBV5-1; J: TRBJ1-1; size: .; length: 15; D: TRBD1; CDR3: CASSARTGSFTEAFF; DNA: TGCGCCAGCAGCGCGCGGACAGGGAGCTTTACTGAAGCTTTCTTT
V: TRBV5-1; J: TRBJ2-1; size: few; length: 16; D: TRBD2; CDR3: CASSLGGLAGDNEQFF; DNA: TGCGCCAGCAGCTTGGGCGGACTAGCGGGAGACAATGAGCAGTTCTTC
V: TRBV7-9; J: TRBJ2-3; size: .; length: 14; D: TRBD1; CDR3: CASSLTGGSDTQYF; DNA: TGTGCCAGCAGCTTGACAGGGGGCTCAGATACGCAGTATTTT
V: TRBV7-9; J: TRBJ2-5; size: .; length: 16; D: TRBD2; CDR3: CASSLEGAGAVVTQYF; DNA: TGTGCCAGCAGCTTAGAAGGGGCGGGAGCGGTCGTGACCCAGTACTTC
V: TRBV6-6; J: TRBJ1-1; size: .; length: 14; D: .; CDR3: CASSKGHLNTEAFF; DNA: TGTGCCAGCAGTAAGGGACATCTGAACACTGAAGCTTTCTTT
V: TRBV7-8; J: TRBJ2-7; size: once; length: 14; D: TRBD1; CDR3: CASSSAGGADEQYF; DNA: TGTGCCAGCAGCTCGGCAGGGGGCGCGGACGAGCAGTACTTC
V: TRBV23-1; J: TRBJ2-7; size: .; length: 17; D: .; CDR3: CASSQVFGDTDTYEQYF; DNA: TGCGCCAGCAGTCAGGTTTTTGGGGACACGGACACCTACGAGCAGTACTTC
V: TRBV2; J: TRBJ1-1; size: few; length: 14; D: .; CDR3: CASRWDTRNTEAFF; DNA: TGTGCCAGCAGATGGGACACTAGGAACACTGAAGCTTTCTTT
V: TRBV29-1; J: TRBJ2-3; size: .; length: 12; D: .; CDR3: CSVDISTDTQYF; DNA: TGCAGCGTTGATATTAGCACAGATACGCAGTATTTT
V: TRBV6-1; J: TRBJ1-3; size: .; length: 17; D: TRBD1; CDR3: CASSEGQGFSSGNTIYF; DNA: TGTGCCAGCAGTGAGGGACAGGGGTTTTCCTCTGGAAACACCATATATTTT
V: TRBV27; J: TRBJ1-5; size: .; length: 15; D: TRBD1; CDR3: CASNPGQGPHQPQHF; DNA: TGTGCCAGCAACCCCGGACAGGGGCCGCATCAGCCCCAGCATTTT
V: TRBV5-1; J: TRBJ2-7; size: .; length: 17; D: TRBD2; CDR3: CASSAEVGLAGPYEQYF; DNA: TGCGCCAGCAGCGCCGAGGTGGGACTAGCGGGACCCTACGAGCAGTACTTC
V: TRBV6-4; J: TRBJ1-1; size: .; length: 15; D: TRBD1; CDR3: CASSDSIQGETEAFF; DNA: TGTGCCAGCAGTGACTCGATACAGGGGGAGACTGAAGCTTTCTTT
V: TRBV19; J: TRBJ1-5; size: .; length: 15; D: TRBD1; CDR3: CASSGTGYPNQPQHF; DNA: TGTGCCAGTAGTGGGACAGGGTACCCCAATCAGCCCCAGCATTTT
V: TRBV11-3; J: TRBJ1-1; size: once; length: 14; D: .; CDR3: CASSLAGGNTEAFF; DNA: TGTGCCAGCAGCTTAGCTGGCGGAAACACTGAAGCTTTCTTT
V: TRBV14; J: TRBJ2-7; size: .; length: 15; D: TRBD1; CDR3: CASSQAPWSGGEQYF; DNA: TGTGCCAGCAGCCAAGCCCCCTGGTCAGGGGGCGAGCAGTACTTC
V: TRBV28; J: TRBJ2-1; size: few; length: 14; D: TRBD1; CDR3: CASSSGQYRNEQFF; DNA: TGTGCCAGCAGTTCGGGACAGTACAGGAATGAGCAGTTCTTC
V: TRBV19; J: TRBJ1-1; size: few; length: 13; D: .; CDR3: CASSTGRNTEAFF; DNA: TGTGCCAGTAGCACAGGGCGGAACACTGAAGCTTTCTTT
V: TRBV2; J: TRBJ2-2; size: .; length: 15; D: TRBD2; CDR3: CASSKEGSGSRELFF; DNA: TGTGCCAGCAGTAAGGAAGGTAGCGGGAGCCGGGAGCTGTTTTTT
V: TRBV28; J: TRBJ1-4; size: .; length: 17; D: .; CDR3: CASSFSLGTSENEKLFF; DNA: TGTGCCAGCAGTTTCTCGTTAGGGACATCGGAAAATGAAAAACTGTTTTTT
V: TRBV2; J: TRBJ2-1; size: .; length: 15; D: .; CDR3: CASSDIKGVKDEQFF; DNA: TGTGCCAGCAGTGACATTAAGGGAGTTAAGGATGAGCAGTTCTTC
V: TRBV10-1; J: TRBJ2-7; size: .; length: 14; D: .; CDR3: CASSESRQKNEQYF; DNA: TGCGCCAGCAGTGAGTCAAGACAGAAGAACGAGCAGTACTTC
V: TRBV27; J: TRBJ2-1; size: once; length: 15; D: TRBD1; CDR3: CASSLSGTGRDEQFF; DNA: TGTGCCAGCAGTTTATCCGGGACAGGGCGGGATGAGCAGTTCTTC
V: TRBV5-4; J: TRBJ1-1; size: .; length: 14; D: TRBD1; CDR3: CASSLGQGVTEAFF; DNA: TGTGCCAGCAGCTTGGGACAGGGAGTCACTGAAGCTTTCTTT
V: TRBV5-5; J: TRBJ2-1; size: .; length: 16; D: .; CDR3: CASSFRSERLGNEQFF; DNA: TGTGCCAGCAGCTTTAGGAGTGAGCGCTTGGGCAATGAGCAGTTCTTC
V: TRBV5-1; J: TRBJ2-1; size: few; length: 15; D: .; CDR3: CASSLVAFRDNEQFF; DNA: TGCGCCAGCAGCTTGGTAGCGTTCCGTGACAATGAGCAGTTCTTC
V: TRBV5-6; J: TRBJ1-2; size: .; length: 14; D: .; CDR3: CASSLASVWGGKTF; DNA: TGTGCCAGCAGCTTGGCCTCTGTATGGGGGGGGAAGACCTTC
V: TRBV5-1; J: TRBJ2-1; size: .; length: 14; D: TRBD2; CDR3: CASSSRPAGGEQFF; DNA: TGCGCCAGCAGCTCCCGGCCAGCGGGAGGGGAGCAGTTCTTC
V: TRBV6-1; J: TRBJ1-2; size: .; length: 14; D: TRBD1; CDR3: CASSATGANYGYTF; DNA: TGTGCCAGCAGTGCGACAGGGGCTAACTATGGCTACACCTTC
V: TRBV7-9; J: TRBJ2-7; size: .; length: 15; D: TRBD1; CDR3: CASSLWGQGVDEQYF; DNA: TGTGCCAGCAGCTTATGGGGACAGGGGGTCGACGAGCAGTACTTC
V: TRBV5-1; J: TRBJ2-3; size: .; length: 15; D: TRBD1; CDR3: CASSARAGGEDTQYF; DNA: TGCGCCAGCAGCGCCCGGGCAGGGGGCGAAGATACGCAGTATTTT
V: TRBV7-9; J: TRBJ2-1; size: .; length: 13; D: TRBD1; CDR3: CASSLRTGDEQFF; DNA: TGTGCCAGCAGCTTAAGGACAGGGGACGAGCAGTTCTTC
V: TRBV15; J: TRBJ2-5; size: .; length: 15; D: .; CDR3: CATSRGGQAGATQYF; DNA: TGTGCCACCAGCAGAGGTGGGCAAGCAGGGGCGACCCAGTACTTC
V: TRBV6-1; J: TRBJ2-5; size: .; length: 12; D: .; CDR3: CASNRVEETQYF; DNA: TGTGCCAGCAACAGGGTAGAAGAGACCCAGTACTTC
V: TRBV6-5; J: TRBJ1-1; size: once; length: 13; D: .; CDR3: CASSPNLYSEAFF; DNA: TGTGCCAGCAGCCCCAACCTTTACAGTGAAGCTTTCTTT
V: TRBV28; J: TRBJ2-3; size: .; length: 14; D: TRBD2; CDR3: CASNPLAGKDTQYF; DNA: TGTGCCAGCAACCCACTAGCGGGGAAGGATACGCAGTATTTT
V: TRBV27; J: TRBJ1-2; size: .; length: 13; D: TRBD1; CDR3: CASSERGREGYTF; DNA: TGTGCCAGCAGCGAAAGGGGGCGCGAGGGCTACACCTTC
V: TRBV6-5; J: TRBJ1-1; size: .; length: 11; D: TRBD1; CDR3: CASSRGPDAFF; DNA: TGTGCCAGCAGCAGGGGGCCGGATGCTTTCTTT
V: TRBV6-1; J: TRBJ1-2; size: .; length: 13; D: .; CDR3: CASSEDTNYGYTF; DNA: TGTGCCAGCAGTGAAGACACTAACTATGGCTACACCTTC
V: TRBV11-3; J: TRBJ2-3; size: .; length: 18; D: TRBD2; CDR3: CASSGPGTSGAVTDTQYF; DNA: TGTGCCAGCAGCGGCCCCGGGACTAGCGGGGCTGTCACAGATACGCAGTATTTT
V: TRBV5-1; J: TRBJ1-6; size: .; length: 15; D: .; CDR3: CASSLDSGLNSPLHF; DNA: TGCGCCAGCAGCTTAGACAGTGGATTGAATTCACCCCTCCACTTT
V: TRBV11-3; J: TRBJ2-1; size: .; length: 15; D: TRBD1; CDR3: CASSPQGQGYNEQFF; DNA: TGTGCCAGCAGCCCCCAGGGACAGGGGTACAATGAGCAGTTCTTC
V: TRBV28; J: TRBJ2-2; size: .; length: 12; D: .; CDR3: CASSFSRRELFF; DNA: TGTGCCAGCAGTTTTTCGAGGAGGGAGCTGTTTTTT